The rows below give T cell receptor beta chains drawn from one sample of a study of blood T cell repertoires in COVID-19. Here immunoSEQ multiplex PCR was the method, and the copy in TCRdb shows in-frame clones only, minus some. Of 200,000 to 300,000 clones in the sample, over 75% were seen once. The sample taken for sequencing was peripheral blood. All receptors come from a human donor in a cohort sampled during active COVID-19. CDR3s include the opening cysteine and the closing phenylalanine or tryptophan. A D gene is named only where the DNA matches it firmly. Clone size is not always given. Where it is, it says once, few, many or a class for expanded clones.

size: NA
J: TRBJ1-1
V: TRBV3-1/TRBV3-2
D: NA
DNA: TGTGCCAGCAGCCTGAGCTACGGGGGCACTGAAGCTTTCTTT
CDR3: CASSLSYGGTEAFF

size: NA
J: TRBJ2-7
V: TRBV25-1
D: NA
DNA: TGTGCCAGTAAGCGGATCTACGAGCAGTACTTC
CDR3: CASKRIYEQYF

size: NA
J: TRBJ2-7
V: TRBV10-3
D: TRBD2
DNA: TGTGCCATCAGAGCGGGAGGGCCCCTATACGAGCAGTACTTC
CDR3: CAIRAGGPLYEQYF

size: few
J: TRBJ1-4
V: TRBV2
D: TRBD1
DNA: TGTGCCAGCAGAGGACAGGGGGCTCTACATGAAAAACTGTTTTTT
CDR3: CASRGQGALHEKLFF

size: NA
J: TRBJ2-2
V: TRBV9
D: NA
DNA: TGTGCCAGCAGCGTAGGTCCGGACACCGGGGAGCTGTTTTTT
CDR3: CASSVGPDTGELFF

size: NA
J: TRBJ2-1
V: TRBV6-2/TRBV6-3
D: TRBD2
DNA: TGTGCCAGCAGTCCGCCGGGACTAGAGTACAATGAGCAGTTCTTC
CDR3: CASSPPGLEYNEQFF

size: once
J: TRBJ2-1
V: TRBV5-1
D: TRBD1
DNA: TGCGCCAGCAGGCCGGGACAGGGGGCTCGTGAGCAGTTCTTC
CDR3: CASRPGQGAREQFF

size: NA
J: TRBJ2-1
V: TRBV7-7
D: TRBD2
DNA: TGTGCTAGCAGCCTAGCGGGAGCAATTGAGCAGTTCTTC
CDR3: CASSLAGAIEQFF

size: NA
J: TRBJ1-1
V: TRBV15
D: TRBD1
DNA: TGTGCCACCAGCAGAGTAGCAGGGGGAACTGAAGCTTTCTTT
CDR3: CATSRVAGGTEAFF

size: once
J: TRBJ1-1
V: TRBV5-5
D: NA
DNA: TGTGCCAGCAGCTTCAGGGGTACGAACACTGAAGCTTTCTTT
CDR3: CASSFRGTNTEAFF

size: NA
J: TRBJ2-3
V: TRBV5-1
D: NA
DNA: TGCGCCAGCAGCCCCGGGGGGCACTACACAGATACGCAGTATTTT
CDR3: CASSPGGHYTDTQYF

size: NA
J: TRBJ1-2
V: TRBV6-2/TRBV6-3
D: TRBD1
DNA: TGTGCCAGCAGTTACTCCGGGACAGGGGGTCTAAACTATGGCTACACCTTC
CDR3: CASSYSGTGGLNYGYTF

size: NA
J: TRBJ1-5
V: TRBV28
D: TRBD1
DNA: TGTGCCAGCAGACCTAACAGGGGTGGGGGTTTGTCCAGCAATCAGCCCCAGCATTTT
CDR3: CASRPNRGGGLSSNQPQHF

size: once
J: TRBJ2-1
V: TRBV6-2/TRBV6-3
D: TRBD1
DNA: TGTGCCAGCAGCCTCAGGACAGGGGGGTTAGATGAGCAGTTCTTC
CDR3: CASSLRTGGLDEQFF

size: once
J: TRBJ1-2
V: TRBV7-9
D: TRBD1
DNA: TGTGCCAGCAGTAGTACAGGGGGCGGGAGCTATGGCTACACCTTC
CDR3: CASSSTGGGSYGYTF

size: NA
J: TRBJ1-2
V: TRBV29-1
D: NA
DNA: TGCAGCGTTGAGGTGGGGGCATATGGCTACACCTTC
CDR3: CSVEVGAYGYTF

size: NA
J: TRBJ1-1
V: TRBV4-1
D: NA
DNA: TGCGCCAGCAGCCAAGATGACAGGATAATGAACACTGAAGCTTTCTTT
CDR3: CASSQDDRIMNTEAFF

size: NA
J: TRBJ2-1
V: TRBV10-2
D: TRBD1
DNA: TGCGCCAGCAGTGAGTTACTTCCTGACAGGGCTTATGAGCAGTTCTTC
CDR3: CASSELLPDRAYEQFF

size: NA
J: TRBJ2-7
V: TRBV12-3/TRBV12-4
D: TRBD2
DNA: TGTGCCAGCAGGCTAGCGGCTTCCTACGAGCAGTACTTC
CDR3: CASRLAASYEQYF

size: once
J: TRBJ2-2
V: TRBV29-1
D: NA
DNA: TGCAGCGTTCGGAGAGGGGGTAACGGGGAGCTGTTTTTT
CDR3: CSVRRGGNGELFF

size: NA
J: TRBJ1-5
V: TRBV19
D: NA
DNA: TGTGCCAGTAGTATAGAAAGCCAAAGAAATCAGCCCCAGCATTTT
CDR3: CASSIESQRNQPQHF

size: NA
J: TRBJ2-7
V: TRBV6-5
D: TRBD1
DNA: TGTGCCAGCAGTCTAAACAGGGGAGTCGTATCCGAGCAGTACTTC
CDR3: CASSLNRGVVSEQYF

size: NA
J: TRBJ2-5
V: TRBV18
D: TRBD2
DNA: TGTGCCAGCTCACAACTCCCTAGCGGTGTTTTCGAGGAGACCCAGTACTTC
CDR3: CASSQLPSGVFEETQYF

size: NA
J: TRBJ2-3
V: TRBV6-5
D: TRBD1
DNA: TGTGCCAGCAGACAGGGGGCAACAGATACGCAGTATTTT
CDR3: CASRQGATDTQYF

size: NA
J: TRBJ2-1
V: TRBV19
D: TRBD1
DNA: TGTGCCAGTAGAATAGACAGGGGTGAGCAGTTCTTC
CDR3: CASRIDRGEQFF

size: NA
J: TRBJ2-3
V: TRBV5-8
D: NA
DNA: TGTGCCAGCAGCTTGGCGGTCGGTGATACGCAGTATTTT
CDR3: CASSLAVGDTQYF

size: NA
J: TRBJ2-2
V: TRBV15
D: NA
DNA: TGTGCCACCAGCAGAGTTCGGGGCGGGGAGCTGTTTTTT
CDR3: CATSRVRGGELFF

size: NA
J: TRBJ2-7
V: TRBV5-6
D: NA
DNA: TGTGCCAGCAGCTCCTTTAGAAGAAATGTCGAGCAGTACTTC
CDR3: CASSSFRRNVEQYF

size: NA
J: TRBJ2-5
V: TRBV19
D: TRBD2
DNA: TGTGCCAGTAGTAGAACTAGCGGGAAGGGGAGGCCCGAGACCCAGTACTTC
CDR3: CASSRTSGKGRPETQYF

size: NA
J: TRBJ2-5
V: TRBV28
D: NA
DNA: TGTGCCAGCAGCTTAACGACAGGATTGGCGGAGACCCAGTACTTC
CDR3: CASSLTTGLAETQYF

size: NA
J: TRBJ1-2
V: TRBV5-6
D: TRBD1
DNA: TGTGCCAGCAGCCCCGTGGGGACAGCCTCTTATGGCTACACCTTC
CDR3: CASSPVGTASYGYTF

size: NA
J: TRBJ2-5
V: TRBV7-6
D: TRBD1
DNA: TGTGCCAGCAGCAAACCCGGGACAGGACAACAAGAGACCCAGTACTTC
CDR3: CASSKPGTGQQETQYF

size: NA
J: TRBJ2-2
V: TRBV7-9
D: NA
DNA: TGTGCCAGCCTTGGTCCTGGAGCGATCGGGGAGCTGTTTTTT
CDR3: CASLGPGAIGELFF

size: once
J: TRBJ2-3
V: TRBV9
D: TRBD2
DNA: TGTGCCAGCAGCGTAGAACTAGCGGGGGCAGATACGCAGTATTTT
CDR3: CASSVELAGADTQYF

size: NA
J: TRBJ2-3
V: TRBV3-1/TRBV3-2
D: TRBD2
DNA: TGTGCCAGCAGCCATCGGACTAGCGGGAGTAGAGTGGGGGATACGCAGTATTTT
CDR3: CASSHRTSGSRVGDTQYF

size: NA
J: TRBJ1-4
V: TRBV9
D: NA
DNA: TGTGCCAGCAGCCCCAGAGGGGGGGCCACTAATGAAAAACTGTTTTTT
CDR3: CASSPRGGATNEKLFF

size: NA
J: TRBJ1-4
V: TRBV27
D: NA
DNA: TGTGCCAGCACCCTAGCCGGGGGAGCGAATGAAAAACTGTTTTTT
CDR3: CASTLAGGANEKLFF

size: NA
J: TRBJ2-7
V: TRBV15
D: NA
DNA: TGTGCCACCAGCATTGGCGGCGGGATTCGGACCTACGAGCAGTACTTC
CDR3: CATSIGGGIRTYEQYF

size: NA
J: TRBJ2-7
V: TRBV11-1
D: NA
DNA: TGTGCCAGCAGCCTCCGACAGACCTACGAGCAGTACTTC
CDR3: CASSLRQTYEQYF

size: NA
J: TRBJ1-2
V: TRBV16
D: TRBD1
DNA: TGTGCCAGCAGCTCGACAGGGGACTATGGCTACACCTTC
CDR3: CASSSTGDYGYTF